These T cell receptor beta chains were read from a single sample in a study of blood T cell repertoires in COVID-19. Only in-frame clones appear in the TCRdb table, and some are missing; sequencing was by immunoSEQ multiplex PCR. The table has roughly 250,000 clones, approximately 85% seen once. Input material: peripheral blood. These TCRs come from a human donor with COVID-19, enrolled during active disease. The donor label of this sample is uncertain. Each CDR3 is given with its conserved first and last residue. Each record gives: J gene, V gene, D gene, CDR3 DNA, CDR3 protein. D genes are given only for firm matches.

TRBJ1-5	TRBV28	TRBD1	TGTGCCAGCAGTTTATCCACAGGGGTTAGCAATCAGCCCCAGCATTTT	CASSLSTGVSNQPQHF
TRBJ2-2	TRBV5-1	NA	TGCGCCAGCCGCCAGGGGACGACCGGGGAGCTGTTTTTT	CASRQGTTGELFF
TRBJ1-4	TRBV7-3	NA	TGTGCCAGCAGCTTAACGAGAGAGGAAAAACTGTTTTTT	CASSLTREEKLFF
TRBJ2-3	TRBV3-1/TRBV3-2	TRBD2	TGTGCCAGCAGATCTCTAGCGGGAGTACCAGATACGCAGTATTTT	CASRSLAGVPDTQYF
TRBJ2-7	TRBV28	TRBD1	TGTGCCAGCAGTTTTGTGGGACAGGGGATATCCTACGAGCAGTACTTC	CASSFVGQGISYEQYF
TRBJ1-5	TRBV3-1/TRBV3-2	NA	TGTGCCAGCAGCCAAGGTCGCGGCCGCAATCAGCCCCAGCATTTT	CASSQGRGRNQPQHF
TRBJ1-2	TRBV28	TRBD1	TGTGCCAGCAGTTTACAGGGGGTGGGCGGCTACACCTTC	CASSLQGVGGYTF
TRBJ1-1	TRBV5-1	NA	TGCGCCAGCAGCTGGACCCCCGGGGAGAACACTGAAGCTTTCTTT	CASSWTPGENTEAFF
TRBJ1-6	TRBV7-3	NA	TGTGCCAGCAGAATGGGGGGGCGCGCACCTAATTCACCCCTCCACTTT	CASRMGGRAPNSPLHF
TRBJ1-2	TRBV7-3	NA	TGTGCCAGCAGCTCCCGGGGTGGCTATGGCTACACCTTC	CASSSRGGYGYTF
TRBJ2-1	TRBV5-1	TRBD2	TGCGCCAGCAGCTTGTTGGGACTAGCGAACAATGAGCAGTTCTTC	CASSLLGLANNEQFF
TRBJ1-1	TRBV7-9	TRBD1	TGTGCCAGCAGCTCACTTGCGTCCAGGGGGCTATACCAGAACACTGAAGCTTTCTTT	CASSSLASRGLYQNTEAFF
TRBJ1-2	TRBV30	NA	TGTGCCTGGTTCGCGACAGGCTATGGCTACACCTTC	CAWFATGYGYTF
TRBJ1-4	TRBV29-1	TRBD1	TGCAGCGTAGGGACAGAACCTTCTAATGAAAAACTGTTTTTT	CSVGTEPSNEKLFF
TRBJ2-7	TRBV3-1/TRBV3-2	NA	TGTGCCAGCAGCGATACCGGGAGAAAATACGAGCAGTACTTC	CASSDTGRKYEQYF